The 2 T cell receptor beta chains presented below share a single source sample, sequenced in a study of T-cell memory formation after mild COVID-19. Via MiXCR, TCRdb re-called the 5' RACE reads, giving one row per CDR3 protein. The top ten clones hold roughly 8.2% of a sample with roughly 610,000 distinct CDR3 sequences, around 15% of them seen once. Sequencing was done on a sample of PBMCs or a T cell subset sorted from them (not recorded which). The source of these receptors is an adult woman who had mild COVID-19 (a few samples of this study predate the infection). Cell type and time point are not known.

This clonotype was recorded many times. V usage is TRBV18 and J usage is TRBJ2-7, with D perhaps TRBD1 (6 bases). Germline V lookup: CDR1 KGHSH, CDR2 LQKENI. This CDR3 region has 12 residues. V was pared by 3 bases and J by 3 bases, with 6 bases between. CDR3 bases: TGTGCCAGCTCACCGACAGGCTACGAGCAGTACTTC. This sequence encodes CASSPTGYEQYF.

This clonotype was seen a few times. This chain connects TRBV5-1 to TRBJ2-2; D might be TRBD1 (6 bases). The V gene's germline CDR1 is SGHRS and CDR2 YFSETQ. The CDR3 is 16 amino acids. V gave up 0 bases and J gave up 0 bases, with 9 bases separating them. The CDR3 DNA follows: TGCGCCAGCAGCTTGGGACAGGCGTCGAACACCGGGGAGCTGTTTTTT. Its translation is CASSLGQASNTGELFF.